These T cell receptor beta chains were read from a single sample in a study of CD8 T cells in Susac syndrome. TCRdb called the immunoSEQ multiplex PCR reads again in MiXCR, with one record for every CDR3 protein. Seen here are roughly 190,000 distinct CDR3 sequences, more than 85% observed once, and the top ten hold about 0.17%. Specimen: CD8+ T cells from PBMCs. All receptors come from a human donor with Susac syndrome. CDR3s include the opening cysteine and the closing phenylalanine or tryptophan. A D gene is named only where the DNA matches it firmly. Only some rows state a clone size, as once, few, many or a class for expanded clones.

TRBJ1-5 | TRBV20-1 | . | . | CSARSPSGDQPQHF | TGCAGTGCTAGGTCCCCAAGTGGGGATCAGCCCCAGCATTTT
TRBJ2-7 | TRBV21-1 | . | . | CASSRASRQSYEQYF | TGTGCCAGCAGCAGAGCCTCCAGACAGTCCTACGAGCAGTACTTC
TRBJ1-2 | TRBV25-1 | . | . | CASSEHPAEYGYTF | TGTGCCAGCAGTGAACACCCGGCCGAATATGGCTACACCTTC
TRBJ1-1 | TRBV4-2 | . | . | CASRPRRGSNTEAFF | TGTGCCAGCAGACCTCGACGCGGATCGAACACTGAAGCTTTCTTT
TRBJ2-3 | TRBV6-6 | TRBD2 | . | CASSRKAGGRANTQYF | TGTGCCAGCAGTCGCAAGGCTGGCGGGAGGGCTAATACGCAGTATTTT
TRBJ1-2 | TRBV30 | TRBD1 | . | CAWSVKGAGGGYDYTF | TGTGCCTGGAGTGTAAAGGGGGCGGGAGGGGGATACGACTACACCTTC
TRBJ2-1 | TRBV7-6 | TRBD2 | . | CASSLLLAGGPGNEQFF | TGTGCCAGCAGCTTACTACTAGCGGGAGGGCCGGGCAATGAGCAGTTCTTC
TRBJ1-1 | TRBV5-1 | . | . | CASSLVGDSGTEAFF | TGCGCCAGCAGCTTGGTCGGGGATAGTGGCACTGAAGCTTTCTTT
TRBJ1-1 | TRBV15 | TRBD1 | . | CATSSALVRGDTEAFF | TGTGCCACCAGCAGTGCCCTTGTCAGGGGGGACACTGAAGCTTTCTTT
TRBJ1-2 | TRBV20-1 | . | . | CSARAVEGDSNYGYTF | TGCAGTGCTAGAGCAGTCGAGGGGGATTCTAACTATGGCTACACCTTC
TRBJ2-3 | TRBV20-1 | TRBD2 | once | CSASASGTGTDTQYF | TGCAGTGCTAGCGCTAGCGGGACGGGCACAGATACGCAGTATTTT
TRBJ2-3 | TRBV7-2 | . | . | CASKDGSRADTQYF | TGTGCCAGCAAGGACGGGAGTAGGGCAGATACGCAGTATTTT
TRBJ1-5 | TRBV3-1 | . | . | CASSQDRASPDSNQPQHF | TGTGCCAGCAGCCAAGATCGGGCCAGCCCTGATAGCAATCAGCCCCAGCATTTT
TRBJ1-2 | TRBV27 | . | . | CASSLSMAGFSYTF | TGTGCCAGCAGTTTATCGATGGCGGGATTCTCCTACACCTTC
TRBJ2-1 | TRBV7-2 | . | . | CASSLSAKNEQFF | TGTGCCAGCAGCTTATCCGCCAAGAATGAGCAGTTCTTC
TRBJ2-4 | TRBV4-1 | TRBD1 | . | CASSQEAQGVNIQYF | TGCGCCAGCAGCCAAGAGGCACAGGGGGTAAACATTCAGTACTTC
TRBJ2-2 | TRBV9 | . | . | CASSAFGEYTGELFF | TGTGCCAGCAGTGCTTTCGGGGAATACACCGGGGAGCTGTTTTTT
TRBJ1-1 | TRBV5-4 | . | few | CASSLRGVEAFF | TGTGCCAGCAGCTTGCGGGGGGTCGAAGCTTTCTTT
TRBJ1-5 | TRBV3-1 | . | few | CASSQGEYSNQPQHF | TGTGCCAGCAGCCAAGGAGAATATAGCAATCAGCCCCAGCATTTT